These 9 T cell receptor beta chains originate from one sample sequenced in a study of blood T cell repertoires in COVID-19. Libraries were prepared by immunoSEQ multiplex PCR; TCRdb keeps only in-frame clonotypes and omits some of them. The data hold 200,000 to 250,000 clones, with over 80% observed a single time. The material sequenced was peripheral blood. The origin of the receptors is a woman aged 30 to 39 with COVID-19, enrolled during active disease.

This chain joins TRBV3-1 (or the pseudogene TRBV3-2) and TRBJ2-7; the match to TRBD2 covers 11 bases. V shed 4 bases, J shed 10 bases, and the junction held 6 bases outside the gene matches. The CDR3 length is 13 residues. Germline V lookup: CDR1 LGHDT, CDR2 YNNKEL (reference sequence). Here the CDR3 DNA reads TGTGCCAGCAGCCGAACACTAGCGGGAGACCAGTACTTC. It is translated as CASSRTLAGDQYF.

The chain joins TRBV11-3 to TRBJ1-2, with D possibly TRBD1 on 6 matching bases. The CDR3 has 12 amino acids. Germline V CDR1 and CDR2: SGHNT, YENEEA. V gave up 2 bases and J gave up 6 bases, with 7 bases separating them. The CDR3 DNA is TGTGCCAGCAGCTTACAGGGGAATGGCTACACCTTC. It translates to CASSLQGNGYTF.

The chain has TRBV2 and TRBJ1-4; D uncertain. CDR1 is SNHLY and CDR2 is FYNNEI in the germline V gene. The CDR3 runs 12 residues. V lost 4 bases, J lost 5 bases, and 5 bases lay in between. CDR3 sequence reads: CASSGENEKLFF. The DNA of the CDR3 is TGTGCCAGCAGTGGAGAGAATGAAAAACTGTTTTTT.

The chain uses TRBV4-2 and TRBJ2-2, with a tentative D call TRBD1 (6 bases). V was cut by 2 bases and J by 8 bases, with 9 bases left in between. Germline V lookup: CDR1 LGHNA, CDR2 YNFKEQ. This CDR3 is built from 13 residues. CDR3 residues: CASSQPGQGELFF. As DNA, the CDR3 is TGTGCCAGCAGCCAACCCGGACAGGGGGAGCTGTTTTTT.

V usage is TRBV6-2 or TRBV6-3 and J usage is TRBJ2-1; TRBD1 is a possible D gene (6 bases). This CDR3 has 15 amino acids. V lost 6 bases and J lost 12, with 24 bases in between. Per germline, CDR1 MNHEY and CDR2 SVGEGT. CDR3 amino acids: CASSAEWGHPFGQFF. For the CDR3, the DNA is TGTGCCAGCAGCGCTGAATGGGGACACCCTTTTGGGCAGTTCTTC.

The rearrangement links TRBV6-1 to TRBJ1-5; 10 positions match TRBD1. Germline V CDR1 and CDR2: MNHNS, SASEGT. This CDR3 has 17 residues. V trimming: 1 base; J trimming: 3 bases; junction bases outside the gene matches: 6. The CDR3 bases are TGTGCCAGCAGTGAAGTCGGGACAGGGGAAATCAATCAGCCCCAGCATTTT. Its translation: CASSEVGTGEINQPQHF.

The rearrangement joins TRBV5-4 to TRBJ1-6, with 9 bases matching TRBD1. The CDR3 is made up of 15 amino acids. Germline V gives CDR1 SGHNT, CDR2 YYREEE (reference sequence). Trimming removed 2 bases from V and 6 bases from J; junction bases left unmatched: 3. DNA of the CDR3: TGTGCCAGCAGCTTAGGGACAGGGATTAATTCACCCCTCCACTTT. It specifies CASSLGTGINSPLHF.

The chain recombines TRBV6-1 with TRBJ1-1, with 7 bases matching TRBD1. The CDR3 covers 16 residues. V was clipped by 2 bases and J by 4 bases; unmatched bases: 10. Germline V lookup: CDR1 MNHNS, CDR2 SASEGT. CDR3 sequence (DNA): TGTGCCAGCAGTGAAAGGGGGCGGGGGGCCGGCACTGAAGCTTTCTTT. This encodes CASSERGRGAGTEAFF.

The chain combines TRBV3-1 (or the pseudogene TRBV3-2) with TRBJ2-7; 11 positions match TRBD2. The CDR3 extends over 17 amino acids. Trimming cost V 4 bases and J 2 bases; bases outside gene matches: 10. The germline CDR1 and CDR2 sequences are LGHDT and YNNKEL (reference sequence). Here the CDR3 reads CASSLGLAGMVTYEQYF. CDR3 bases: TGTGCCAGCAGCCTCGGACTAGCGGGCATGGTTACCTACGAGCAGTACTTC.